This paragraph reports one TCR beta chain. The sample holds a few counts of this clone. No antigen is known for it. No base qualities exist here, and no much larger clone lies one base off it. The cohort was made up of hundreds of healthy bone marrow donors. At the time of sampling, all cohort members were nominally healthy, though unrecorded immune exposures were likely present. The donor tested CMV seronegative, placing the donor among the 352 seronegative members of the cohort. Every donor gave a peripheral blood sample, and the peripheral blood mononuclear cells from that sample were used for TCR beta sequencing. The Qiagen DNeasy Blood Extraction Kit was used to extract genomic DNA from the blood cell samples. This record comes from a study of cytomegalovirus exposure and HLA in healthy donors listed by TCRdb under 2017. Describing the broader study: An earlier analysis of some 500 of the donors reported 250 to 300 Gb of sequence data and 100 million to 140 million unique TCR beta sequences from about 179 million T cells. High-throughput TCR immunosequencing, statistical association of individual TCRs with disease status, and machine learning were combined to predict cytomegalovirus infection status. The study aimed to test whether signatures of past pathogen exposure could be identified by cataloging public T cell receptors. Approximately 330 gigabases of sequencing data and around 80 million unique TCR sequences made up an early release that covered some 640 HLA-typed donors. Alongside the repertoire data, information on donor age, sex, ethnicity and CMV serostatus was compiled. Across roughly 420 genotyped donors of the cohort, an average of roughly 250,000 unique TCR beta nucleotide sequences per donor were sequenced, and roughly a sixth of those sequences were non-productive. Among the roughly 430 genotyped donors, about 85% belonged to the genetic ancestry cluster associated with self-reported Caucasian donors. The study used immunosequencing to profile the T cell repertoires of more than 650 subjects and linked those repertoires to cytomegalovirus serostatus. In a later genetic analysis, genome-wide SNP genotypes for about 65% of the roughly 670 donors were used, and that subset was treated as a discovery cohort. Four to six DR-DQ haplotypes were handled as single units for association and clustering, since linkage in the cohort was strong. In addition to the first cohort of 650 to 800 subjects, a separate validation cohort of around 110 different subjects was used. An earlier analysis of more than 450 of the donors used high-throughput TCR beta sequencing to judge whether each TCR beta V gene segment behaved as functional or pseudogenic. Rather than drawing on any new phenotypic data, the later analysis identified candidate immune exposures from TCR beta sequences and the way those sequences occurred across donors. Every repertoire in the discovery cohort had been generated on one and the same sequencing platform. In a later analysis, previously published TCR beta repertoires from 670 or so donors were re-analyzed and high-resolution HLA genotyping was added so that TCR occurrence patterns could be studied. The number of donors typed differed by locus, with about 629-640 for A, B, C, DRB1 and DQB1, around 520 for DQA1, 600 to 610 for DPA1, and some 450 for DPB1. Class I and class II HLA loci were covered by the typing at four-digit resolution.

On the study overall, not on this receptor specifically: Correlated functional status among segregating V segments might be attributable to linkage disequilibrium, but an unknown experimental factor could not be ruled out. Because HLA typing was unavailable for some donors at each locus, only the typed subset was used in association tests. A further reported finding was that TCR beta sequences accurately predicted the HLA-A and HLA-B alleles for most subjects in the first cohort. This cohort had only TCR beta chains sequenced, and the lack of alpha or paired-chain data limited which features could be detected. According to a later analysis, TCR association rates differed among HLA loci, with DRB1 alleles showing the most associated TCRs and HLA-C alleles showing the fewest. According to the authors, the approach could potentially be generalized to other disease states and immunological phenotypes. A group of highly shared sequence variants was considered likely to be a technical artifact of the sequencing pipeline. Roughly uniform sequencing depth across donors was assumed in presence/absence analyses, although this assumption may not hold. Broadly in line with IMGT annotations, most TCR beta V segments showed up in productive rearrangements about 90% or about 30% of the time in an earlier analysis of 587 of the donors. In a later analysis, most CMV-associated TCR beta chains were found to appear HLA-restricted, with HLA associations seemingly driven largely by CMV exposure. The classifier was reported to diagnose cytomegalovirus status with high specificity and sensitivity in both the original and validation cohorts. Across donors, most TCR sequences were observed very rarely, whereas some public TCRs were present in many individuals. Because the 87-base-pair reads could not distinguish some IMGT-functional V segments, including TRBV6-2 and TRBV6-3, those segments were excluded. The study gave a list of more than 150 TCR beta chains associated with cytomegalovirus. Immune exposure information for the cohort was limited to CMV serostatus. The earlier analysis of nearly 600 of the donors excluded some 15 rarely observed V segments, including chromosome 9 orphons, because counts were too low. In vitro tests confirmed that a few of the cytomegalovirus-associated TCR beta chains recognize cytomegalovirus antigens. In a later genetic analysis, a missense DCLRE1C variant was associated with V-gene and J-gene trimming of TCR beta chains, and the association was replicated in an independent cohort. In a later genetic analysis, fewer N-insertions in productive TCRs were reported among donors in an Asian-associated ancestry cluster than the approximately 630-donor mean. According to a later analysis, parvovirus B19, influenza, CMV and Epstein-Barr virus appeared linked to several top co-occurrence clusters. In a later analysis, over 15,000 TCR beta sequences were associated with specific HLA alleles at a false discovery rate of 0.05. Assigning TCR associations to individual alleles was difficult when HLA alleles, especially DR and DQ, strongly co-occurred. A later analysis found that HLA-associated TCR beta chains were more clonally expanded and had lower generation probabilities than equally common non-associated chains.

The library was prepared using the immunoSEQ multiplex PCR assay. A mixture of 60 forward primers for TCR Vbeta segments and 13 reverse primers for TCR Jbeta segments was used in the multiplex PCR. The CDR3 region of rearranged TCR beta genes was amplified from genomic DNA by a multiplex PCR assay. The Illumina HiSeq System was used to sequence the amplified TCR beta libraries as 87-base-pair reads. The authors processed their data as follows. A later analysis tallied about 77 million unique TCR beta chains across the 666 repertoires, and about 12 million of those chains were shared by two or more donors. Raw reads were error-corrected and collapsed into unique sequences with a nearest-neighbor algorithm that merged closely related sequences to remove PCR and sequencing errors. CDR3 sequences were aligned to IMGT reference sequences to assign V, D and J gene segments. For a sequence to be retained, a match of at least six nucleotides to both a V gene segment and a J gene segment was required. A rearrangement counted as productive if the CDR3 had no stop codons and remained in frame with V and J, and every other rearrangement counted as non-productive. CDR3 was defined by IMGT convention, running from the second conserved V-encoded cysteine to the conserved J-encoded phenylalanine. The earlier analysis of about 640 of the donors excluded any sequence lacking an unambiguous match to a single V gene segment. In an earlier analysis of approximately 590 of the donors, a V segment was called functional when productive rearrangements were above 56.7%, and segregating when the standard deviation between donors exceeded 5%. A statistical classification framework was built to diagnose cytomegalovirus status from the catalog of TCR beta chain sequences. A later analysis assigned V and J genes by comparing TCR nucleotide sequences with IMGT/GENE-DB human TR gene sequences. Using the TCRdist pipeline, a later analysis assigned CDR3 sequences along with most-parsimonious VDJ recombination scenarios. A later analysis defined each TCR beta chain by its CDR3 amino acid sequence plus V-gene family, and excluded reads lacking a unique V-gene family. In a later analysis, 450 to 600 highly shared, low-generation-probability nucleotide sequences were removed to address suspected cross-contamination and a sequencing artifact. A later analysis calculated a clonal expansion index for each public chain from normalized within-repertoire ranks of inferred template counts. Generation probabilities in a later analysis came from a VDJ recombination model fitted to out-of-frame rearrangements, and those results were checked against IGoR. A later analysis scored TCR-TCR, TCR-HLA and TCR-CMV co-occurrence with hypergeometric tests, applying a repertoire-size bias correction to TCR pairs. In a later analysis, false discovery rates were estimated by permuting HLA or CMV assignments 20 times. In a later analysis, co-occurring TCRs were grouped using DBSCAN, with TCRdist sequence similarity added in when clustering inside HLA-allele-positive subsets. Co-occurrence clustering excluded repertoires with fewer than 30,000 or more than 120,000 public chains, plus five with anomalous nucleotide sharing. The immuneACCESS repertoire file appears here via TCRdb, limited to in-frame rearrangements. These files lack a portion of the clones; in checked studies, under half of the deficit traces to unresolved V genes, and the cause of the others is not known. V and J calls plus clone size are reproduced from that table; the DNA served to infer D and trimming. The sample data list around 130,000 clones, and around 80% of these were observed just once. The biggest ten clones account for about 1.8% of the sample.

From the cysteine up to the phenylalanine, the CDR3 has a length of 13 residues. The read is trimmed to its CDR3 DNA, 39 bases read in frame from base 1. V is shortened by 0 bases, J by 5 bases, and the region joining them spans 8 bases. Per the germline V gene, SGDLS is the CDR1 and YYNGEE is the CDR2. The sequencing sample was made of PBMCs. The clonotype was recovered from a woman aged 45-65 years in good health and CMV-seronegative. The sequence joins TRBV9 to TRBJ1-1; the D gene is perhaps TRBD1, from 5 matching bases. At the DNA level, the sequence is TGTGCCAGCAGCGTAGCAGGGCGGACTGAAGCTTTCTTT. It translates as CASSVAGRTEAFF.